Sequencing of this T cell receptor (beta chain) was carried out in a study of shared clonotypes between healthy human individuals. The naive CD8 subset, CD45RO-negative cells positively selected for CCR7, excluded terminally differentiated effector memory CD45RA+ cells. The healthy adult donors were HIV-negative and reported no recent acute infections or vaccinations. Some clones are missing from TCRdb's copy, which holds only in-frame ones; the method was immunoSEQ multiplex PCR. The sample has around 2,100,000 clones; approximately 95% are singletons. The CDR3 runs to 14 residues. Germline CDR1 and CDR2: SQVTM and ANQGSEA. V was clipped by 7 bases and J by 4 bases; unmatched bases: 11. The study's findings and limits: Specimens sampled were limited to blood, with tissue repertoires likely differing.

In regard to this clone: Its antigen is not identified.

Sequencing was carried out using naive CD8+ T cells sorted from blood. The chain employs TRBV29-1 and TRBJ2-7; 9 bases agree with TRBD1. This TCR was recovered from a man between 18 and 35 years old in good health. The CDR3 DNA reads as TGCAGCGCTCGACAGGGGGGCCCGCCTTACGAGCAGTACTTC. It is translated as CSARQGGPPYEQYF.